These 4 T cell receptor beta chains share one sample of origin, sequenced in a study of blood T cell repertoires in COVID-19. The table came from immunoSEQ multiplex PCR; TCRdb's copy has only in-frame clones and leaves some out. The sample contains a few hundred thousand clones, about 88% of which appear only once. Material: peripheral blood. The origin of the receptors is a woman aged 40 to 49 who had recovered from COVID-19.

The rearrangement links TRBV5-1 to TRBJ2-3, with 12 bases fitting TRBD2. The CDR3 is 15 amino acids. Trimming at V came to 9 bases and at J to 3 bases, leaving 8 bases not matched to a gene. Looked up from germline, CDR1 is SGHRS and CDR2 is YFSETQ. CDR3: CATTKLAGGTDTQYF. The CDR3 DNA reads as TGCGCCACCACAAAACTAGCGGGGGGAACAGATACGCAGTATTTT.

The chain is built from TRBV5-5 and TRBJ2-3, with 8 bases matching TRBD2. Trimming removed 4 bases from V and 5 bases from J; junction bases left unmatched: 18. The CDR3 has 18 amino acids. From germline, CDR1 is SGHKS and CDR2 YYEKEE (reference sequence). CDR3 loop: CASSPAGLANRWGDTQYF. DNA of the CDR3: TGTGCCAGCAGCCCGGCCGGACTAGCCAACCGATGGGGAGATACGCAGTATTTT.

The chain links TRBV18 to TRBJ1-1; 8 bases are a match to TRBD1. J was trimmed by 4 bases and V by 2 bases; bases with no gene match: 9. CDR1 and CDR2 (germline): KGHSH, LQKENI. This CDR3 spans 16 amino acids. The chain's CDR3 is CASSPVQGAGGTEAFF. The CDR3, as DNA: TGTGCCAGCTCACCAGTTCAGGGGGCGGGCGGCACTGAAGCTTTCTTT.

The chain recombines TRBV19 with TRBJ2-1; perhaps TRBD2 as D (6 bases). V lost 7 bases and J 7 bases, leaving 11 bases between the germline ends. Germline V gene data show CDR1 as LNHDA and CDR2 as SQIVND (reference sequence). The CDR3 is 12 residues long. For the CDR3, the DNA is TGTGCCAGTAAGGACTATGTGAATGAGCAGTTCTTC. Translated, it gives CASKDYVNEQFF.